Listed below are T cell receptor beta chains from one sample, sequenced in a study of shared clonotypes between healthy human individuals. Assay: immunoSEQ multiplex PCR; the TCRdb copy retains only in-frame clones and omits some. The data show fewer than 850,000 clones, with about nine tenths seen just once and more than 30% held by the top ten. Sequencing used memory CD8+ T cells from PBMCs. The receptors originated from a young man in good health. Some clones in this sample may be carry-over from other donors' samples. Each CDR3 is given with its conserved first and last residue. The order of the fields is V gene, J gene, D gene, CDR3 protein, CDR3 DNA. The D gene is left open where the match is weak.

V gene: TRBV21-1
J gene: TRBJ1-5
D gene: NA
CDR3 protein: CASSAQRSVAGANTTQPQHF
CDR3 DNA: TGTGCCAGCAGCGCTCAAAGAAGTGTGGCAGGGGCGAATACTACTCAGCCCCAGCATTTT

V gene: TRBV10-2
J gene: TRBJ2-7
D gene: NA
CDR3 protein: CASGQGYAYEQYF
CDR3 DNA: TGCGCCAGCGGCCAGGGTTACGCCTACGAGCAGTACTTC

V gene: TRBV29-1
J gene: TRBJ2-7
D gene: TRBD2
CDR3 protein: CSVEVPKQTGTSVYDEQYF
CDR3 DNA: TGCAGCGTTGAAGTGCCTAAGCAAACCGGGACTAGCGTTTACGACGAGCAGTACTTC

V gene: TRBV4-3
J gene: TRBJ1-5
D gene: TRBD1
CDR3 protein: CASSQGGQSADRASNQPQHF
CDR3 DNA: TGCGCCAGCAGCCAAGGGGGCCAGAGTGCGGACAGGGCTAGCAATCAGCCCCAGCATTTT

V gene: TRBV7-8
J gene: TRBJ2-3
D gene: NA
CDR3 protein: CASSLEAGEGTDTQYF
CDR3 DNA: TGTGCCAGCAGCTTAGAGGCAGGGGAGGGCACAGATACGCAGTATTTT

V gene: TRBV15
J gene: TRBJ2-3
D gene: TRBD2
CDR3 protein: CATSVSGRLSDTQYF
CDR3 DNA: TGTGCCACCAGTGTTAGCGGGAGGCTTTCGGATACGCAGTATTTT

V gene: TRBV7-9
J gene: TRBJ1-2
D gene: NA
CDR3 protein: CASSVDGYTF
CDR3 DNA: TGTGCCAGCAGCGTCGATGGCTACACCTTC

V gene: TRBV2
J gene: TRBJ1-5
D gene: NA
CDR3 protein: CASSAGGQPQHF
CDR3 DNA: TGTGCCAGCAGTGCGGGGGGTCAGCCCCAGCATTTT

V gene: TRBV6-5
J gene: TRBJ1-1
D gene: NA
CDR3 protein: CASSYSEGDTEAFF
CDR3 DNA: TGTGCCAGCAGTTACTCGGAGGGTGACACTGAAGCTTTCTTT

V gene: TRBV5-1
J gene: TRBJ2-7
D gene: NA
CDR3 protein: CASSLRPSYEQYF
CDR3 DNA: TGCGCCAGCAGCTTGAGGCCTTCCTACGAGCAGTACTTC

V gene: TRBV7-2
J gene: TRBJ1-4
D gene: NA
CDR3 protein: CASSSSETPLFF
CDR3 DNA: TGTGCCAGCAGCTCCAGTGAGACACCTCTGTTTTTT

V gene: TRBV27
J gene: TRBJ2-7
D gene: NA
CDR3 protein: CASSFGLAGSYEQYF
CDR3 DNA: TGTGCCAGCAGTTTTGGGCTAGCAGGATCCTACGAGCAGTACTTC

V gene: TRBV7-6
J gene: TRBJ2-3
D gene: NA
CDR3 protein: CASSLAGGGDTQYF
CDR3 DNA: TGTGCCAGCAGCTTAGCGGGAGGTGGTGATACGCAGTATTTT

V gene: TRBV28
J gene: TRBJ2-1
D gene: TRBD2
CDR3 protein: CASSRAGVGYSYNEQFF
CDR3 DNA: TGTGCCAGCAGCCGCGCGGGGGTCGGGTACTCCTACAATGAGCAGTTCTTC

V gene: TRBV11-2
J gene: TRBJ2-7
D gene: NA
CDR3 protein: CASSPGNLGAGSYEQYF
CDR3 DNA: TGTGCCAGCAGCCCCGGTAATTTGGGGGCTGGGTCCTACGAGCAGTACTTC

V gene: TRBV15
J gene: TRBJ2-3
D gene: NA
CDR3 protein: CATSRVRTDTQYF
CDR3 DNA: TGTGCCACCAGCAGAGTAAGAACAGATACGCAGTATTTT

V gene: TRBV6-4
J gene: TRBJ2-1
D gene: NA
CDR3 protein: CASSETARGFYNEQFF
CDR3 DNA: TGTGCCAGCAGTGAAACGGCAAGGGGATTCTACAATGAGCAGTTCTTC

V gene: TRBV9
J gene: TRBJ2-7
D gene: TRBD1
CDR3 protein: CASSVGTGPYEQYF
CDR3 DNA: TGTGCCAGCAGCGTAGGGACAGGGCCCTACGAGCAGTACTTC

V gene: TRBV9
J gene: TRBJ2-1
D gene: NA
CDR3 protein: CASSGAGRYNEQFF
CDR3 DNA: TGTGCCAGCAGCGGGGCAGGCCGCTACAATGAGCAGTTCTTC

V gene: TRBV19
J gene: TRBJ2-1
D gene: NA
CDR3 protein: CASSTVAGTVEQFF
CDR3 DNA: TGTGCCAGTAGTACGGTAGCCGGCACCGTCGAGCAGTTCTTC

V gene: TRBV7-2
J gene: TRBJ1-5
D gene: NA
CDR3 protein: CASSVSRQYSNQPQHF
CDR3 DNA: TGTGCCAGCAGCGTTAGTAGGCAGTATAGCAATCAGCCCCAGCATTTT

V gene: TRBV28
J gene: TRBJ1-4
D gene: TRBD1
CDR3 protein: CASSPGTVNEKLFF
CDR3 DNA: TGTGCCAGCAGCCCAGGGACAGTAAATGAAAAACTGTTTTTT

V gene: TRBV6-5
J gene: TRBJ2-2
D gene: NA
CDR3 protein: CASKENTGELFF
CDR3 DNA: TGTGCCAGCAAAGAGAACACCGGGGAGCTGTTTTTT

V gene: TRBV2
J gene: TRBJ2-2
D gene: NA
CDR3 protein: CASSGLRAGELFF
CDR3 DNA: TGTGCCAGCAGTGGCCTGCGGGCCGGGGAGCTGTTTTTT

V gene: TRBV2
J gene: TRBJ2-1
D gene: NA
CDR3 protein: CASSPRRDRYNEQFF
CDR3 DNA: TGTGCCAGCAGCCCAAGGCGGGACAGATACAATGAGCAGTTCTTC

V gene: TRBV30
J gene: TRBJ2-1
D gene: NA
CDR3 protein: CAWSPLRAYSYNEQFF
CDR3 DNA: TGTGCCTGGAGTCCTCTGAGGGCGTACTCCTACAATGAGCAGTTCTTC

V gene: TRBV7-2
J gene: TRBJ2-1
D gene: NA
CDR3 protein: CASSLVISVSSYNEQFF
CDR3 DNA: TGTGCCAGCAGCTTAGTTATTAGCGTGAGCTCCTACAATGAGCAGTTCTTC

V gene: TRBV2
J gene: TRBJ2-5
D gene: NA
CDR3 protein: CASSGHQETQYF
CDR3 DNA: TGTGCCAGCAGTGGACACCAAGAGACCCAGTACTTC

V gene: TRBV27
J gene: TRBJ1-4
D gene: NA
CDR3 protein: CASTTVGGNEKLFF
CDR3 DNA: TGTGCCAGCACTACGGTTGGCGGGAATGAAAAACTGTTTTTT

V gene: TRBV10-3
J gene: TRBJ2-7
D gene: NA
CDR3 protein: CAISQKIAASSSYEQYF
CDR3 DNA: TGTGCCATCAGCCAGAAAATAGCGGCCAGCTCCTCCTACGAGCAGTACTTC